This entry lists 13 T cell receptor beta chains sequenced from one sample in a study of T-cell memory formation after mild COVID-19. One entry per CDR3 protein results from TCRdb running MiXCR on the 5' RACE reads. This table has 100,000 to 150,000 distinct CDR3 sequences, about 5.9% appearing once. The specimen was PBMCs or a T cell subset sorted from them (not recorded which). The receptors were gathered from an adult woman who had mild COVID-19 (a few samples of this study predate the infection). Cell type and time point are not known.

This clonotype was detected ten times or more. The rearrangement joins TRBV20-1 to TRBJ2-1; 9 nucleotides align to TRBD2. The V gene's germline CDR1 is DFQATT and CDR2 SNEGSKA (reference sequence). After removal of 3 bases from V and 14 bases from J, the junction contained 11 bases not matched to a gene. The CDR3 runs to 13 residues. The CDR3 nucleotides are TGCAGTGCTAGTCGGGTGGGGGCTAGCGGGGAGTTCTTC. This translates into CSASRVGASGEFF.

This clonotype was found many times. The chain is built from TRBV10-3 and TRBJ2-7; D tentatively fits TRBD1 or TRBD2 (6 bases each). V lost 10 bases and J lost 2, with 21 bases in between. Germline CDR1 is ENHRY and CDR2 is SYGVKD. The CDR3 totals 15 residues. CDR3 nucleotides: TGTGCCAGAATCAGGGGCGGAGGGGTAGCCTACGAGCAGTACTTC. As protein: CARIRGGGVAYEQYF.

This chain links TRBV27 with TRBJ2-1; tentatively, D is TRBD2 (5 bases). Germline assignment: CDR1 MNHEY and CDR2 SMNVEV (reference sequence). The CDR3 has 13 amino acids. The V end lost 6 bases, the J end lost 7 bases, and 13 bases lay between the germline ends. CDR3 in amino acids: CASRFRGRNEQFF. DNA for the CDR3: TGTGCCAGCAGGTTCCGGGGAAGAAATGAGCAGTTCTTC.

J is TRBJ2-3 and V is TRBV3-1, with unresolved D. V was trimmed by 1 base and J by 1 base, leaving 9 bases between them. Germline V lookup: CDR1 LGHDT, CDR2 YNNKEL (reference sequence). CDR3 size: 15 residues. CDR3 in amino acids: CASSQVNSRTDTQYF. The CDR3 DNA sequence: TGTGCCAGCAGCCAAGTGAACAGCCGCACAGATACGCAGTATTTT.

This clonotype was seen repeatedly, ten times or more. This sequence joins TRBV12-3 or TRBV12-4 and TRBJ2-2; 7 bases fit TRBD1. The CDR3 length is 15 residues. The V segment lost 0 bases and the J segment 3 bases; nucleotides outside the gene matches: 1. This CDR3 is CASSLAGTDTGELFF. The CDR3 coding sequence is TGTGCCAGCAGTTTAGCCGGGACAGACACCGGGGAGCTGTTTTTT.

This clonotype was seen repeatedly, ten times or more. V and J are TRBV2 and TRBJ2-1, with 9 positions matching TRBD2. Germline-derived CDR1 and CDR2 are SNHLY and FYNNEI. Losses at the gene ends were 3 bases for V and 8 bases for J; bases not matched to a gene: 5. The CDR3 spans 14 residues. The CDR3 is CASSEREGKDEQFF. DNA of the CDR3: TGTGCCAGCAGTGAGCGGGAGGGTAAGGATGAGCAGTTCTTC.

The chain couples TRBV27 to TRBJ1-3; 7 nucleotides agree with TRBD1. The V gene's germline CDR1 is MNHEY and CDR2 SMNVEV (reference sequence). This CDR3 spans 15 amino acids. V shed 4 bases, J shed 0 bases, and the junction held 3 bases outside the gene matches. The CDR3 bases are TGTGCCAGCAGTTCACAGGGGTCCTCTGGAAACACCATATATTTT. Its protein is CASSSQGSSGNTIYF.

This clonotype was detected ten times or more. The chain recombines TRBV4-1 with TRBJ1-1, with D maybe TRBD1 (6 bases). Germline-derived CDR1 and CDR2 are MGHRA and YSYEKL. CDR3 size: 14 residues. Trimming removed 1 base from V and 5 bases from J, with 11 bases in between. The CDR3 loop is CASSQVQGDTEAFF. In nucleotides, the CDR3 is TGCGCCAGCAGCCAAGTACAGGGAGATACTGAAGCTTTCTTT.

V and J are TRBV7-2 and TRBJ2-7, with D possibly matching TRBD2 (5 bases). The V and J ends lost 5 bases and 2 bases respectively, with 13 bases between them. Germline V lookup: CDR1 SGHTA, CDR2 FQGNSA. The CDR3 length is 14 residues. CDR3 bases: TGTGCCAGCAGCCAATTCGGGGTGGCCTACGAGCAGTACTTC. Its translation is CASSQFGVAYEQYF. Full variable domain (outside the CDR3, taken from reference TRBV7-2 and TRBJ2-7): GAGVSQSPSNKVTEKGKDVELRCDPISGHTALYWYRQSLGQGLEFLIYFQGNSAPDKSGLPSDRFSAERTGGSVSTLTIQRTQQEDSAVYLCASSQFGVAYEQYFGPGTRLTVT.

There are many counts of this clonotype. The rearrangement uses TRBV18 and TRBJ2-5, with TRBD1 matching over 7 bases. This CDR3 is built from 16 residues. Germline CDR1 KGHSH, CDR2 LQKENI. V shed 2 bases, J shed 2 bases, and the junction held 8 bases outside the gene matches. CDR3 DNA sequence: TGTGCCAGCTCACCAGTTACAGGGGCGCAACAAGAGACCCAGTACTTC. As protein: CASSPVTGAQQETQYF.

The chain recombines TRBV2 with TRBJ2-7; possibly TRBD2 for D (7 bases). Germline V gene lookup returns CDR1 SNHLY and CDR2 FYNNEI. With 2 bases removed from V and 6 bases from J, the gap between germline ends came to 14 bases. The CDR3 is 14 amino acids. In nucleotides, the CDR3 is TGTGCCAGCAGTGAAATGCGGGGAGGGGGCGAGCAGTACTTC. Its translation: CASSEMRGGGEQYF.

The genes are TRBV12-3 or TRBV12-4 and TRBJ2-7, with 7 bases aligning to TRBD2. Trimming at V came to 0 bases and at J to 4 bases, leaving 9 bases not matched to a gene. This CDR3 is built from 16 residues. The CDR3, as DNA: TGTGCCAGCAGTTTAGCTAGGGGCGCGGGAGCTTACGAGCAGTACTTC. Encoded protein: CASSLARGAGAYEQYF.

This clonotype was picked up many times. The rearrangement joins TRBV6-5 to TRBJ2-2; possibly TRBD1 or TRBD2 for D (5 bases each). The CDR3 consists of 15 residues. V shed 5 bases and J shed 5 bases, with 15 bases lying between them. Germline loops: CDR1 MNHEY, CDR2 SVGAGI. CDR3 sequence (DNA): TGTGCCAGCAGTCGGGACGGCCGGAGGACCGGGGAGCTGTTTTTT. Translation gives CASSRDGRRTGELFF.